The rows below give T cell receptor beta chains drawn from one sample of a study of blood T cell repertoires in COVID-19. The assay was immunoSEQ multiplex PCR, and TCRdb's table has in-frame clones only and misses some. The sample shows roughly 250,000 clones, approximately 86% of them seen only once. Sequencing input: peripheral blood. These receptors were collected from a woman aged 55 to 70 with active or convalescent COVID-19. Both conserved end residues are part of each CDR3. The D gene is left open where the match is weak. Only part of the rows carry a size: once, few, many, or a class if the clone is expanded.

j_call,d_call,v_call,clone_size,cdr3_nt,cdr3_aa
TRBJ2-7,NA,TRBV28,NA,TGTGCCAGCATTCGTAGCGGACAATACGAGCAGTACTTC,CASIRSGQYEQYF
TRBJ1-1,NA,TRBV4-2,once,TGTGCCAGCAGCCAAGATCCCTGGGCCAACACTGAAGCTTTCTTT,CASSQDPWANTEAFF
TRBJ1-2,NA,TRBV12-3/TRBV12-4,NA,TGTGCCAGCAGGGACAGTTCTTATGGCTACACCTTC,CASRDSSYGYTF
TRBJ1-2,TRBD1,TRBV29-1,NA,TGCAGCGTTGAAGGAGGGCAGGGGGTCTATGGCTACACCTTC,CSVEGGQGVYGYTF
TRBJ2-5,NA,TRBV6-5,NA,TGTGCCAGCAGTTACTCGACGGGTGGGGAGACCCAGTACTTC,CASSYSTGGETQYF
TRBJ2-7,TRBD2,TRBV2,NA,TGTGCCAGCGGGGGTGCTAGCGGGAGCTACGAGCAGTACTTC,CASGGASGSYEQYF
TRBJ2-3,NA,TRBV19,NA,TGTGCCAGTAGTATAGTCCCTAACACAGATACGCAGTATTTT,CASSIVPNTDTQYF
TRBJ1-1,TRBD1,TRBV4-2,once,TGTGCCAGCAGCCAACCCCTAAGGGACAGGGCGGGCACTGAAGCTTTCTTT,CASSQPLRDRAGTEAFF
TRBJ1-2,TRBD1,TRBV19,NA,TGTGCCAGCCAAAGGGGACAGGGGGGCTACACCTTC,CASQRGQGGYTF
TRBJ1-4,TRBD1,TRBV9,NA,TGTGCCAGCAGCCCAGGACAGGGGTGGGAAAAACTGTTTTTT,CASSPGQGWEKLFF
TRBJ1-1,NA,TRBV5-1,once,TGCGCCAGCAGCTCGGGAGATTACATGAACACTGAAGCTTTCTTT,CASSSGDYMNTEAFF
TRBJ2-3,NA,TRBV2,once,TGTGCCAGCAGTGGCGGGCGGGGCACAGATACGCAGTATTTT,CASSGGRGTDTQYF
TRBJ1-1,TRBD1,TRBV3-1/TRBV3-2,NA,TGTGCCAGCACCCACGGGACAGGGGGCACTGAAGCTTTCTTT,CASTHGTGGTEAFF
TRBJ2-5,TRBD2,TRBV7-8,NA,TGTGCCAGCAGCTTAGGGGACTACAAAGAGACCCAGTACTTC,CASSLGDYKETQYF
TRBJ2-5,TRBD2,TRBV4-1,NA,TGCGCCAGCAGCCAAGATATAGGACTAGCGGGGGGGCCCATTCAAGAGACCCAGTACTTC,CASSQDIGLAGGPIQETQYF
TRBJ1-5,TRBD1,TRBV19,NA,TGTGCCAGTAGTCCCCGGACAGGGGGGAATCGCAATCAGCCCCAGCATTTT,CASSPRTGGNRNQPQHF
TRBJ2-3,TRBD2,TRBV30,NA,TGTGCCTGGGGGACTAGTGATACGCAGTATTTT,CAWGTSDTQYF
TRBJ2-7,NA,TRBV9,NA,TGTGCCAGCAGCGTGTCTGGGGGCGGCCAGGATGGGGAGCAGTACTTC,CASSVSGGGQDGEQYF
TRBJ2-1,TRBD2,TRBV30,NA,TGTGCCTGGAGTCTAGCGGGCCCACAGTTCTTC,CAWSLAGPQFF
TRBJ1-2,NA,TRBV19,NA,TGTGCCAGTAGTATAGACAGGGTTGGTGGCTACACCTTC,CASSIDRVGGYTF
TRBJ2-7,NA,TRBV11-3,NA,TGTGCCAGCAGCTTAGACGGCTACGAGCAGTACTTC,CASSLDGYEQYF
TRBJ1-1,TRBD1,TRBV5-4,NA,TGTGCCAGCAGCTTGGGACAGGGTAGTGTTACTGAAGCTTTCTTT,CASSLGQGSVTEAFF
TRBJ2-5,TRBD1,TRBV6-5,NA,TGTGCCAGCAGATTCCTGGGACAGGGAGAGACCCAGTACTTC,CASRFLGQGETQYF
TRBJ1-2,NA,TRBV5-1,NA,TGCGCCAGCAGTCCCGGTGGGGAGTATGGCTACACCTTC,CASSPGGEYGYTF
TRBJ1-2,NA,TRBV5-1,NA,TGCGCCAGCAGTAACCGGGGAGCTAACTATGGCTACACCTTC,CASSNRGANYGYTF
TRBJ2-3,TRBD2,TRBV7-3,NA,TGTGCCAGCAGCTCCCATCCCCTCACTAGCGGCAGCACAGATACGCAGTATTTT,CASSSHPLTSGSTDTQYF
TRBJ1-4,NA,TRBV7-9,NA,TGTGCCAGCAGCACCTCACAGGGCCTTAATGAAAAACTGTTTTTT,CASSTSQGLNEKLFF
TRBJ2-7,TRBD1,TRBV27,NA,TGTGCCAGCAGTACCGGGACAGGGGGCGGCGAGCAGTACTTC,CASSTGTGGGEQYF
TRBJ2-1,NA,TRBV7-8,NA,TGTGCCAGCAGCTCAGTCACAGGCTACAATGAGCAGTTCTTC,CASSSVTGYNEQFF
TRBJ2-3,NA,TRBV19,NA,TGTGCCAGTCGGACTGGGGGCACAGATACGCAGTATTTT,CASRTGGTDTQYF
TRBJ2-5,TRBD1,TRBV18,NA,TGTGCCAGCTCACCAGAGACAGGGGTCGAGACCCAGTACTTC,CASSPETGVETQYF
TRBJ2-5,TRBD1,TRBV6-5,NA,TGTGCCAGCAGTTACGACAGGGGAATAGGCAGAGAGACCCAGTACTTC,CASSYDRGIGRETQYF
TRBJ2-1,TRBD1,TRBV7-7,NA,TGTGCTAGCAGCCCTGGACAGGGCATTATGGGTGAGCAGTTCTTC,CASSPGQGIMGEQFF
TRBJ2-3,NA,TRBV10-3,NA,TGTGCCATCAGGGAGGCGGGCGAGGCAGATACGCAGTATTTT,CAIREAGEADTQYF
TRBJ1-2,NA,TRBV28,NA,TGTGCCAGCGAGACCACAGGGTATTATGGCTACACCTTC,CASETTGYYGYTF
TRBJ1-1,TRBD1,TRBV11-3,NA,TGTGCCAGCAGCTTGACAGGGATGGACACTGAAGCTTTCTTT,CASSLTGMDTEAFF
TRBJ2-1,TRBD2,TRBV5-4,NA,TGTGCCAGCAGCTCCCAGGGAGCGGGAAGACACAATGAGCAGTTCTTC,CASSSQGAGRHNEQFF
TRBJ2-5,NA,TRBV5-1,NA,TGCGCCAGCAGCTTGGACAGGGTTGAAGGAGAGACCCAGTACTTC,CASSLDRVEGETQYF
TRBJ1-5,TRBD1,TRBV5-8,NA,TGTGCCAGCAGCATACGGACAGGGGGCGGCCAGCCCCAGCATTTT,CASSIRTGGGQPQHF
TRBJ2-5,TRBD1,TRBV11-2,NA,TGTGCCAGCAGTACTGGGACAGGGGCACGAGAGACCCAGTACTTC,CASSTGTGARETQYF
TRBJ2-5,NA,TRBV5-1,once,TGCGCCAGCAGCCCTAACCCCCCCAGTGAGGTGTACCAAGAGACCCAGTACTTC,CASSPNPPSEVYQETQYF
TRBJ2-1,TRBD2,TRBV5-1,few,TGCGCCAGCAGCAAAACAACTAGCGGGGGTCTTTCTGAGCAGTTCTTC,CASSKTTSGGLSEQFF
TRBJ1-6,TRBD1,TRBV6-6,NA,TGTGCCAGCAGTTACTCGTCGGGACAGGGTCGGTCACCCCTCCACTTT,CASSYSSGQGRSPLHF
TRBJ2-5,NA,TRBV5-4,NA,TGTGCCAGCAGCTTGGTTTCAGGGGCAGAGACCCAGTACTTC,CASSLVSGAETQYF
TRBJ1-5,NA,TRBV7-8,once,TGTGCCAGCAGCTTCGCCGCGAGCCATAGCAATCAGCCCCAGCATTTT,CASSFAASHSNQPQHF
TRBJ2-1,NA,TRBV14,NA,TGTGCCAGCAGCCAGCCAAGATCCGGACAGTCGAACAATGAGCAGTTCTTC,CASSQPRSGQSNNEQFF
TRBJ1-2,NA,TRBV27,NA,TGTGCCAGCAGTTCCCTCCCGAGCAGGGGTGACTATGGCTACACCTTC,CASSSLPSRGDYGYTF
TRBJ2-2,NA,TRBV5-1,NA,TGCGCCAGCAGCTTGGCACCACCGGACTACGCCACCGGGGAGCTGTTTTTT,CASSLAPPDYATGELFF
TRBJ1-6,NA,TRBV27,NA,TGTGCCAGCAGTGAACTCAATTCACCCCTCCACTTT,CASSELNSPLHF
TRBJ2-2,TRBD2,TRBV5-4,NA,TGTGCCAGCAGCCGACTAGCGGGGGAGGCCGGGGAGCTGTTTTTT,CASSRLAGEAGELFF
TRBJ1-1,TRBD1,TRBV28,medium-sized,TGTGCCAGCGGGGGCCAACAGGGGGCTTACACTGAAGCTTTCTTT,CASGGQQGAYTEAFF
TRBJ1-2,NA,TRBV10-3,NA,TGTGCCATCAGTGAGGATGGGACACAAAATGGCTACACCTTC,CAISEDGTQNGYTF
TRBJ1-2,NA,TRBV7-8,medium-sized,TGTGCCAGCAGCTCAGAAAGGGGATCCCCTGGCTACACCTTC,CASSSERGSPGYTF
TRBJ2-5,TRBD2,TRBV10-3,NA,TGTGCCATCAGTGGGGCTAGCGGGCACGGCGGGGAGACCCAGTACTTC,CAISGASGHGGETQYF
TRBJ1-5,NA,TRBV5-1,NA,TGCGCCAGCAGCTCGGAGCGGGGGCAGCCCCAGCATTTT,CASSSERGQPQHF
TRBJ1-4,NA,TRBV27,once,TGTGCCAGCAGTTTTGGGGGGGGATCTGAAGAAAAACTGTTTTTT,CASSFGGGSEEKLFF
TRBJ2-7,TRBD2,TRBV18,NA,TGTGCCAGCTCACCCAGCGGGAGAACCTACGAGCAGTACTTC,CASSPSGRTYEQYF
TRBJ1-2,TRBD1,TRBV6-5,NA,TGTGCCAGCATGGACAGGGGAAATGGCTACACCTTC,CASMDRGNGYTF
TRBJ2-3,TRBD2,TRBV28,NA,TGTGCCAGCAGGACCCCTAGCGGGGGTACAGATACGCAGTATTTT,CASRTPSGGTDTQYF